A selection of T cell receptor beta chains follows, all from one sample in a study of T cell repertoires in cytomegalovirus infection. TCRdb called the reads again in MiXCR, with one record for every CDR3 protein. The sample includes 250,000 to 350,000 distinct CDR3 sequences, 20% to 30% of them seen just once. Sequenced input: PBMCs. These receptors all come from a human donor in good health (CMV status not recorded). Some clones in this sample may be carry-over from other donors' samples. The CDR3 runs from the conserved cysteine through the conserved F or W. The D gene is left open where the match is weak. Expanded clones get a size class; other rows say once, few or many, or leave the size out.

j_gene: TRBJ2-1; v_gene: TRBV10-2; len: 15; abundance: -; d_gene: -; CDR3nt: TGCGCCAGCAGTACTGAGACCACCCCCCTCAATGAGCAGTTCTTC; CDR3aa: CASSTETTPLNEQFF
j_gene: TRBJ1-2; v_gene: TRBV7-2; len: 14; abundance: many; d_gene: -; CDR3nt: TGTGCCAGCAGCTTAGGGGTTTATGACTATGGCTACACCTTC; CDR3aa: CASSLGVYDYGYTF
j_gene: TRBJ2-7; v_gene: TRBV6-2/TRBV6-3; len: 17; abundance: many; d_gene: -; CDR3nt: TGTGCCAGCAGTTATTCTGCGGGACAGTCGACCTCCTACGAGCAGTACTTC; CDR3aa: CASSYSAGQSTSYEQYF
j_gene: TRBJ1-2; v_gene: TRBV2; len: 14; abundance: -; d_gene: -; CDR3nt: TGTGCCAGCAGTCCTGGAGGGGGGCCAGAAGGCTACACCTTC; CDR3aa: CASSPGGGPEGYTF
j_gene: TRBJ2-1; v_gene: TRBV7-8; len: 15; abundance: many; d_gene: TRBD2; CDR3nt: TGTGCCAGCAACTTCGGGACTAGCGGACCCAATGAGCAGTTCTTC; CDR3aa: CASNFGTSGPNEQFF
j_gene: TRBJ2-7; v_gene: TRBV20-1; len: 13; abundance: -; d_gene: TRBD1; CDR3nt: TGCAGTGCCACCGACAGGGGGTATGACGAGCAGTACTTC; CDR3aa: CSATDRGYDEQYF
j_gene: TRBJ1-6; v_gene: TRBV25-1; len: 14; abundance: many; d_gene: -; CDR3nt: TGTGCCAGCAGTGCCGCCGGTGTGGCCTCACCCCTCCACTTT; CDR3aa: CASSAAGVASPLHF
j_gene: TRBJ2-7; v_gene: TRBV20-1; len: 14; abundance: -; d_gene: -; CDR3nt: TGCAGTGCCCGAGACCAGGGACGTTCGTCCGAGCAGTACTTC; CDR3aa: CSARDQGRSSEQYF
j_gene: TRBJ2-1; v_gene: TRBV19; len: 17; abundance: -; d_gene: TRBD2; CDR3nt: TGTGCCAGTAGTCGGGGTGCGCGGGGGACCGCCTACAATGAGCAGTTCTTC; CDR3aa: CASSRGARGTAYNEQFF
j_gene: TRBJ2-5; v_gene: TRBV6-1; len: 15; abundance: -; d_gene: -; CDR3nt: TGTGCCAGCAGTGAAAGAGGAGGGTCCCAAGAGACCCAGTACTTC; CDR3aa: CASSERGGSQETQYF
j_gene: TRBJ2-1; v_gene: TRBV20-1; len: 14; abundance: -; d_gene: TRBD2; CDR3nt: TGCAGTGCTAGTCCGGGAGGGCTTTGGAATGAGCAGTTCTTC; CDR3aa: CSASPGGLWNEQFF
j_gene: TRBJ2-7; v_gene: TRBV18; len: 13; abundance: -; d_gene: -; CDR3nt: TGTGCCAGCTCACCCCTATTACGGGACGAGCAGTACTTC; CDR3aa: CASSPLLRDEQYF
j_gene: TRBJ1-5; v_gene: TRBV10-3; len: 14; abundance: -; d_gene: -; CDR3nt: TGTGCCATCAGTGAGTCGTCAAGTAATCAGCCCCAGCATTTT; CDR3aa: CAISESSSNQPQHF
j_gene: TRBJ2-5; v_gene: TRBV10-3; len: 13; abundance: -; d_gene: -; CDR3nt: TGTGCCATCAAGGGACGCAACCAAGAGACCCAGTACTTC; CDR3aa: CAIKGRNQETQYF
j_gene: TRBJ1-5; v_gene: TRBV7-2; len: 15; abundance: many; d_gene: -; CDR3nt: TGTGCCAGCAGCTTAGACCGGCAGGGCAATCAGCCCCAGCATTTT; CDR3aa: CASSLDRQGNQPQHF
j_gene: TRBJ2-1; v_gene: TRBV5-4; len: 14; abundance: few; d_gene: -; CDR3nt: TGTGCCAGCAGCTTACAGGGCTTCTACAATGAGCAGTTCTTC; CDR3aa: CASSLQGFYNEQFF
j_gene: TRBJ2-1; v_gene: TRBV29-1; len: 12; abundance: -; d_gene: TRBD2; CDR3nt: TGCAGCGTTGATAGAGGGGCGGGAGTGATCTTCTTC; CDR3aa: CSVDRGAGVIFF
j_gene: TRBJ1-2; v_gene: TRBV7-2; len: 15; abundance: many; d_gene: -; CDR3nt: TGTGCCAGCAGCTCGTCTCGAGGACCGGCGTATGGCTACACCTTC; CDR3aa: CASSSSRGPAYGYTF
j_gene: TRBJ1-6; v_gene: TRBV6-8; len: 15; abundance: -; d_gene: -; CDR3nt: TGTGCCAGCAGTTACGTTCTGGATTTTAATTCACCCCTCCACTTT; CDR3aa: CASSYVLDFNSPLHF
j_gene: TRBJ1-1; v_gene: TRBV12-3/TRBV12-4; len: 13; abundance: once; d_gene: -; CDR3nt: TGTGCCAGCAGGGAGAGTTCGAACACTGAAGCTTTCTTT; CDR3aa: CASRESSNTEAFF
j_gene: TRBJ2-7; v_gene: TRBV11-2; len: 13; abundance: -; d_gene: TRBD1; CDR3nt: TGTGCCAGCAGCTTGGACAGGCACCACGAGCAGTACTTC; CDR3aa: CASSLDRHHEQYF
j_gene: TRBJ2-1; v_gene: TRBV6-2/TRBV6-3; len: 16; abundance: many; d_gene: TRBD2; CDR3nt: TGTGCCAGCAGTTCCCCACTAGCGGGAGGCTACAATGAGCAGTTCTTC; CDR3aa: CASSSPLAGGYNEQFF
j_gene: TRBJ1-6; v_gene: TRBV20-1; len: 16; abundance: -; d_gene: TRBD1; CDR3nt: TGCAGTGCTAGTTACCAGGGGGATGGCTATAATTCACCCCTCCACTTT; CDR3aa: CSASYQGDGYNSPLHF
j_gene: TRBJ2-1; v_gene: TRBV4-2; len: 14; abundance: -; d_gene: -; CDR3nt: TGTGCCAGCAGCCAAGATCCGGGGACCCGTGAGCAGTTCTTC; CDR3aa: CASSQDPGTREQFF
j_gene: TRBJ1-6; v_gene: TRBV7-9; len: 13; abundance: many; d_gene: -; CDR3nt: TGTGCCAGCAGCGGCGAGGGACCTTCACCCCTCCACTTT; CDR3aa: CASSGEGPSPLHF